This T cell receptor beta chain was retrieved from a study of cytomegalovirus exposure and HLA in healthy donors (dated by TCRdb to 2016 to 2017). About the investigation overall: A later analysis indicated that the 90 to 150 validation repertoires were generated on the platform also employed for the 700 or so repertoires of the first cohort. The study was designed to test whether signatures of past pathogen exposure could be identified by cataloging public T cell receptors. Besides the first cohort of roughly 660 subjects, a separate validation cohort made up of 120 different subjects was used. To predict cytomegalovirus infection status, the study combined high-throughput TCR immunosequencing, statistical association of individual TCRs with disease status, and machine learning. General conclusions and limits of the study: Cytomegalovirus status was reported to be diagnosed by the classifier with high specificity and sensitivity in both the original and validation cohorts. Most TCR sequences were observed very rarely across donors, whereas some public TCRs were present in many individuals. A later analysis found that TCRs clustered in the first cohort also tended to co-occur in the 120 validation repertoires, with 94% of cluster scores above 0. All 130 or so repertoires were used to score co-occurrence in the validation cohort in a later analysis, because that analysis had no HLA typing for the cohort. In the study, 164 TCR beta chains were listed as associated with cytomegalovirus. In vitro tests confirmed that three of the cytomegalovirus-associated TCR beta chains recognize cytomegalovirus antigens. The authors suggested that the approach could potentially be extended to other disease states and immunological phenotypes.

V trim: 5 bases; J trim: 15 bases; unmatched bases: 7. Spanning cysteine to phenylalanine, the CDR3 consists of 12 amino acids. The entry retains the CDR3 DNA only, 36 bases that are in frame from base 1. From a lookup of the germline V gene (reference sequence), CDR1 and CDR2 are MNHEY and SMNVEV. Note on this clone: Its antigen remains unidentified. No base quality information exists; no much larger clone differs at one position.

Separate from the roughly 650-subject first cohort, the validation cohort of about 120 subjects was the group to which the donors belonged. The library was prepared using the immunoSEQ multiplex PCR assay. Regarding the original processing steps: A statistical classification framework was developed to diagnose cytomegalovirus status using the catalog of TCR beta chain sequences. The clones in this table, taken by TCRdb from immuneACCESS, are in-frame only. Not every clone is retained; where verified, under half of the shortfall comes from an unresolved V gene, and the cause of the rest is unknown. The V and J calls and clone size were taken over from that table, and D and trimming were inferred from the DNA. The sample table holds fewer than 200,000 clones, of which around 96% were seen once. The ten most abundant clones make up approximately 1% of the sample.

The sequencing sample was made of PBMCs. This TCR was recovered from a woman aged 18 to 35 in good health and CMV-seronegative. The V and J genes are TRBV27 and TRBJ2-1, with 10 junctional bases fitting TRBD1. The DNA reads TGTGCCAGCAGTAAAATCGACAGGGGGCTGTTCTTC. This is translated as CASSKIDRGLFF.